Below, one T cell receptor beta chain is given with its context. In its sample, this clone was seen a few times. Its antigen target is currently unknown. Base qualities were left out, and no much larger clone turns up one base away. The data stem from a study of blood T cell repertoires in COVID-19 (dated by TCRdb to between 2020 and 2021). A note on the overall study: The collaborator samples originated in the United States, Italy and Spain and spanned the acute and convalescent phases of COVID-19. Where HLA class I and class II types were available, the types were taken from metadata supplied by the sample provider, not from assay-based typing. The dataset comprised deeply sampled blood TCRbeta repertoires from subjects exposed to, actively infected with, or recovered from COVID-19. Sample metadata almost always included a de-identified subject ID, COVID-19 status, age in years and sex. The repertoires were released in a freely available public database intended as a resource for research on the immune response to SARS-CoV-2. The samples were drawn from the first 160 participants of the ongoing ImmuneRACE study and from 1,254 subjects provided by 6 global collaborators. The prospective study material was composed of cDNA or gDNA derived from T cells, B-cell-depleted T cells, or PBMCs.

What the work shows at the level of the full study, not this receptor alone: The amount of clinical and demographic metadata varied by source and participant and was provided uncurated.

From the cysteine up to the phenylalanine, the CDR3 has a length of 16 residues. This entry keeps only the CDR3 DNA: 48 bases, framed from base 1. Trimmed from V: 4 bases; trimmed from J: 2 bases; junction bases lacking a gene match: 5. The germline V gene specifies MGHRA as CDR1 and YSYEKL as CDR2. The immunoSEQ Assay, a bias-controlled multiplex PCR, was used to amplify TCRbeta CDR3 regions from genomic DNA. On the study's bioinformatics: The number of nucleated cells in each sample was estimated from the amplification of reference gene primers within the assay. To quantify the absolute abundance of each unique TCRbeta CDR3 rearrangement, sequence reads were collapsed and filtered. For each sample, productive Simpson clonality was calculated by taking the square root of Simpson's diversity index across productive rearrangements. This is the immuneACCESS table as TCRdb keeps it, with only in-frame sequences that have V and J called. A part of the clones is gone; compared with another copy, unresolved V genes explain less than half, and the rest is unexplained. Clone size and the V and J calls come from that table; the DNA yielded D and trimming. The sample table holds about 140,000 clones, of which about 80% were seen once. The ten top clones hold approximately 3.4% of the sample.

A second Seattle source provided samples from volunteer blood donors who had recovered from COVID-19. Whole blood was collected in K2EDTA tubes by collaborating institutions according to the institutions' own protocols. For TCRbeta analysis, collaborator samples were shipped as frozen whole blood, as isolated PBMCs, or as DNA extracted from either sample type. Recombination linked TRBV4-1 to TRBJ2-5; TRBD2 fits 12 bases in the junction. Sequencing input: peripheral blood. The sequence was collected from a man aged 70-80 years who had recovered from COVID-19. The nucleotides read TGCGCCAGCAGCCCTGGGACTAGCGGGTTTCAAGAGACCCAGTACTTC. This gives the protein CASSPGTSGFQETQYF.